Only a few counts were recorded for the clone carrying this TCR beta chain. The data derive from a study of blood T cell repertoires in COVID-19. The overall study: Acute and convalescent COVID-19 samples came from the United States, Italy and Spain. T cells, B-cell-depleted T cells, or PBMCs provided the cDNA or gDNA that served as material.

In the source study's methods: Amplification with reference gene primers provided the estimates of nucleated cell counts. This table comes from immunoSEQ multiplex PCR, and its TCRdb copy is limited to in-frame clones, with some not included. The DNA gave D and trimming, while V, J and clone size come from that table. The profile shows around 62,000 clones, approximately 85% of them singletons. J gave up 1 base and V 0 bases, and 0 bases lay outside the gene matches. Germline V gene lookup returns CDR1 SGHRS and CDR2 YFSETQ. The CDR3 runs to 15 residues. What was sequenced was peripheral blood. This receptor was taken from a man between 45 and 60 years old with acute or convalescent COVID-19. The chain carries TRBV5-1 and TRBJ1-4; 7 bases fit TRBD1. The CDR3 protein is CASSLAGGTNEKLFF. As DNA, the CDR3 is TGCGCCAGCAGCTTGGCAGGGGGAACTAATGAAAAACTGTTTTTT.